The source of this T cell receptor (beta chain) is a study of shared clonotypes between healthy human individuals. Study summary: With ages of 18 to 49, the donors were a couple of women and a few men.

V shed 5 bases and J shed 9 bases, with 16 bases lying between them. The CDR3 length is 13 residues. Germline V gene sequence: CDR1 MDHEN, CDR2 SYDVKM. The assay was immunoSEQ multiplex PCR, and TCRdb's table has in-frame clones only and misses some. The sample lists approximately 470,000 clones; more than 65% were seen once. This clonotype was sampled from a woman aged 40 to 55 in good health. Some clones in this sample may be carry-over from other donors' samples. This chain links TRBV28 with TRBJ2-5; no clear D. The material sequenced was PBMCs. As DNA, the CDR3 is TGTGCCAGCAGTCCACCAGCGTGGGTGGCCCAGTACTTC. Translated, it gives CASSPPAWVAQYF.